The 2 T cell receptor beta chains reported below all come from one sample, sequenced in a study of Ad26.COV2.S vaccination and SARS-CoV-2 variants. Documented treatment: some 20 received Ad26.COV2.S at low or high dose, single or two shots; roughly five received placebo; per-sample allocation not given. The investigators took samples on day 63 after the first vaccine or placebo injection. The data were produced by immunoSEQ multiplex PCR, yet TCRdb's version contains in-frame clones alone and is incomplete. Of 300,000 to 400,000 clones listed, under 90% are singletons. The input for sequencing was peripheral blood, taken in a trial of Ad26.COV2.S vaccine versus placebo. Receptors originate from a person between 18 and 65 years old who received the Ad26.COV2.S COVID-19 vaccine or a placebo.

CDR3 residues: CASSLVASGERETQYF. For the CDR3, the DNA is TGTGCCAGCAGCTTGGTAGCTAGCGGGGAGCGGGAGACCCAGTACTTC. The chain combines TRBV5-4 with TRBJ2-5; 9 bases align to TRBD2. Germline-derived CDR1 and CDR2 are SGHNT and YYREEE (reference sequence). The CDR3 loop spans 16 amino acids. Trimming took 0 bases from V and 5 from J; bases not matched to a gene: 8.

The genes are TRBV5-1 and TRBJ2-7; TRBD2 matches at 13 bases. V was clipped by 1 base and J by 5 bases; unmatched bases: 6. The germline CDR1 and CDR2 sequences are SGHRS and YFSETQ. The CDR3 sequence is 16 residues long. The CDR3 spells CASSLRTSGGGDEQYF. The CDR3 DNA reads TGCGCCAGCAGCTTGCGGACTAGCGGGGGCGGAGACGAGCAGTACTTC.